Below are 23 T cell receptor beta chains sequenced from a single sample in a study of read filtering for tumor transcriptome and immune sequencing. Molecular barcoded adaptors covering alpha/delta and beta/gamma chains were used on 400 to 450 ng RNA. TCRdb itself ran the reads through MiXCR, one entry per CDR3 protein. Among tens of thousands of distinct CDR3 sequences listed, around 19% were seen once. Sequencing used a population of CD138-negative cells sorted from bone marrow. Receptors originate from a donor older than 35 with multiple myeloma.

This clonotype was observed at least ten times. The chain combines TRBV20-1 with TRBJ1-4; a possible D gene is TRBD1 (6 bases). CDR1 is DFQATT, CDR2 SNEGSKA, per germline (reference sequence). The V end lost 5 bases, the J end lost 8 bases, and 18 bases lay between the germline ends. This CDR3 is 14 amino acids long. Written as DNA, the CDR3 is TGCAGTGCTCAGATCAGGGGCGGTTGGGAAAAACTGTTTTTT. Its translation: CSAQIRGGWEKLFF.

Concerning this clonotype: This CDR3 fails to terminate in the conserved phenylalanine or tryptophan, so it likely reflects a read error. V gene TRBV15 combines with J gene TRBJ2-2; 9 bases map to TRBD1. The CDR3 has 17 residues. Germline CDR1 and CDR2: LNHNV and YYDKDF (reference sequence). J was trimmed by 0 bases and V by 0 bases; bases with no gene match: 2. In DNA, the CDR3 is TGTGCCACCAGCAGAGAACAGGGGGCCACGAACACCGGGGAGCTGTTTCTT. Protein: CATSREQGATNTGELFL.

J is TRBJ2-6 and V is TRBV6-5, with 7 nucleotides matching TRBD1. This CDR3 contains 17 residues. The V and J ends lost 2 bases and 0 bases, in that order; junction bases with no gene match: 4. Germline loops: CDR1 MNHEY, CDR2 SVGAGI. The CDR3 DNA sequence: TGTGCCAGCAGTTACAACAGGGGCTTCTCTGGGGCCAACGTCCTGACTTTC. Its translation is CASSYNRGFSGANVLTF.

This clonotype was observed a few times. The chain couples TRBV20-1 to TRBJ1-5, with a weak D call TRBD1 (6 bases). The CDR3 contains 13 residues. Germline CDR1 and CDR2: DFQATT and SNEGSKA (reference sequence). V was clipped by 6 bases and J by 4 bases, with 13 bases between them. DNA of the CDR3: TGCAGTGCAGTCTCACAGGGAAATCAGCCCCAGCATTTT. Translating it yields CSAVSQGNQPQHF.

Notes on this clonotype: This sequence may be a read error, since a much larger clone differs from it by one base. The rearrangement joins TRBV19 to TRBJ2-1; TRBD1 aligns across 9 bases. Germline V gene data show CDR1 as LNHDA and CDR2 as SQIVND (reference sequence). J lost 4 bases, V lost 2 bases, and 9 bases had no gene match. The CDR3 contains 17 residues. CDR3 in DNA: TGTGCCAGTAGTATACGTAGCAGGGGACAGGGTTACAATGAGCAGTTCTTC. Translating gives CASSIRSRGQGYNEQFF.

This clonotype was counted at least ten times. V is TRBV20-1 and J is TRBJ2-7, with 15 bases fitting TRBD2. V lost 3 bases and J lost 2; bases outside the gene matches: 2. In germline, CDR1 is DFQATT, CDR2 SNEGSKA (reference sequence). CDR3 length equals 15 residues. The CDR3 DNA follows: TGCAGTGCTAGGGGACTAGCGGGGGGACCCTACGAGCAGTACTTC. This encodes CSARGLAGGPYEQYF.

This clonotype was seen many times. The CDR3 sequence: CSAEASGGAPETQYF. The CDR3 coding sequence is TGCAGCGCTGAGGCTAGCGGGGGGGCCCCAGAGACCCAGTACTTC. The chain is built from TRBV29-1 and TRBJ2-5; the match to TRBD2 covers 12 bases. The CDR3 length is 15 residues. V was clipped by 7 bases and J by 4 bases; unmatched bases: 10. CDR1 and CDR2 from the germline V gene are SQVTM and ANQGSEA. Filled out from reference TRBV29-1 and TRBJ2-5, the complete variable domain reads SAVISQKPSRDICQRGTSLTIQCQVDSQVTMMFWYRQQPGQSLTLIATANQGSEATYESGFVIDKFPISRPNLTFSTLTVSNMSPEDSSIYLCSAEASGGAPETQYFGPGTRLLVL.

In its sample, this clonotype was seen many times. In DNA, the CDR3 is TGTGCCAGCAGCTTAGGACCTAGCGGGGATTATCCTAGCACAGATACGCAGTATTTT. Protein sequence: CASSLGPSGDYPSTDTQYF. The chain employs TRBV7-6 and TRBJ2-3, with 9 nucleotides matching TRBD2. The V gene's germline CDR1 is SGHVS and CDR2 FNYEAQ. V lost 1 base, J lost 0 bases, and 11 bases stayed unmatched. The CDR3 is made up of 19 amino acids.

The gene calls are TRBV2 and TRBJ2-5; possibly TRBD1 for D (6 bases). The germline CDR1 and CDR2 sequences are SNHLY and FYNNEI. This CDR3 region has 16 residues. Trimming took off 8 bases at V and 1 base at J, with 20 bases between the two ends. The CDR3 nucleotides read TGTGCCAGCTCACAGGGTCGACAGACTGGCCAAGAGACCCAGTACTTC. Protein: CASSQGRQTGQETQYF.

This clonotype appeared many times. This chain links TRBV5-1 with TRBJ2-1, with 12 bases matching TRBD1. V was pared by 4 bases and J by 7 bases, with 6 bases of the junction left unmatched. Germline V CDR1 and CDR2: SGHRS, YFSETQ. The CDR3 length is 15 residues. The CDR3 nucleotides read TGCGCCAGCAGCCCCGGGACAGGGGGCTTTAATGAGCAGTTCTTC. This encodes CASSPGTGGFNEQFF.

Only a few counts were recorded for this clonotype. The chain carries TRBV20-1 and TRBJ1-2; D perhaps matches TRBD1 (6 bases). The CDR3 consists of 15 residues. In germline, CDR1 is DFQATT, CDR2 SNEGSKA (reference sequence). Deletions cut 3 bases from V and 3 bases from J, with 17 bases between. The DNA for the CDR3 is TGCAGTGCTAGGCCCACAGGGAGTCTTGACTATGGCTACACCTTC. Amino acids: CSARPTGSLDYGYTF.

This clonotype was seen a single time. The V call is TRBV10-3, the J call TRBJ2-4, with 8 bases identical to TRBD1. V dropped 6 bases and J dropped 4; count of bases not matched to a gene: 2. The CDR3 covers 13 residues. Germline V gives CDR1 ENHRY, CDR2 SYGVKD. In nucleotides, the CDR3 is TGTGCCATCAGGGGACAGGAGAAAAACATTCAGTACTTC. Protein sequence: CAIRGQEKNIQYF.

In its sample, this clonotype was seen a few times. The chain has TRBV30 and TRBJ2-1; 10 positions agree with TRBD2. The CDR3 length is 13 residues. J gave up 8 bases and V 4 bases, and 5 bases lay outside the gene matches. Germline V gene lookup returns CDR1 GTSNPN and CDR2 SVGIG (reference sequence). CDR3 residues: CAWTSGSWYEQFF. The CDR3 nucleotides are TGTGCCTGGACTAGCGGGAGTTGGTATGAGCAGTTCTTC.

This chain joins TRBV7-9 and TRBJ2-1, with 8 bases lining up with TRBD1. Germline lookup yields CDR1 SEHNR and CDR2 FQNEAQ (reference sequence). V lost 5 bases, J lost 7 bases, and 16 bases stayed unmatched. The CDR3 is 17 amino acids. The CDR3 sequence is CASSTLPLGTGLNEQFF. The DNA for the CDR3 is TGTGCCAGCAGCACCCTCCCCTTGGGGACAGGTTTAAATGAGCAGTTCTTC. The full variable domain, rest sourced from reference TRBV7-9 and TRBJ2-1, is DTGVSQNPRHKITKRGQNVTFRCDPISEHNRLYWYRQTLGQGPEFLTYFQNEAQLEKSRLLSDRFSAERPKGSFSTLEIQRTEQGDSAMYLCASSTLPLGTGLNEQFFGPGTRLTVL.

This clonotype was observed many times. The V and J genes are TRBV4-2 and TRBJ2-7, with 8 bases matching TRBD2. This CDR3 comprises 17 residues. Looked up from germline, CDR1 is LGHNA and CDR2 is YNFKEQ. V lost 4 bases, J lost 4 bases, and 15 bases stayed unmatched. The CDR3 is CASSPRSGTGGPYEQYF. The CDR3 bases are TGTGCCAGCAGCCCCCGAAGCGGGACGGGGGGGCCTTACGAGCAGTACTTC.

This clonotype was seen ten or more times. The chain employs TRBV9 and TRBJ2-1, with D possibly being TRBD2 (6 bases). This CDR3 is built from 14 residues. Trimming removed 1 base from V and 6 bases from J, with 11 bases in between. Germline CDR1 SGDLS, CDR2 YYNGEE. The CDR3 protein is CASSVRWEVNEQFF. In DNA form, the CDR3 reads TGTGCCAGCAGCGTAAGGTGGGAGGTCAATGAGCAGTTCTTC.

This clonotype was recorded at least ten times. The chain carries TRBV10-3 and TRBJ2-1, with 12 bases aligning to TRBD2. Germline CDR1 reads ENHRY; CDR2 reads SYGVKD. This CDR3 region has 15 residues. The V gene end was trimmed by 6 bases and the J gene end by 5 bases; junction bases not matched to a gene: 5. CDR3 sequence: CAISLTSGGNNEQFF. DNA for the CDR3: TGTGCCATCAGCTTGACTAGCGGGGGTAACAATGAGCAGTTCTTC.

This clonotype was found many times. The V and J genes are TRBV7-2 and TRBJ1-6; D might be TRBD1 (6 bases). Germline V gene sequence: CDR1 SGHTA, CDR2 FQGNSA. The V gene lost 4 bases and the J gene lost 7 bases, with 17 bases spanning the gap. The CDR3 covers 16 residues. This CDR3 reads CASSSTRGGTNSPLHF. The CDR3 coding sequence is TGTGCCAGCAGCTCTACCCGCGGGGGCACCAATTCACCCCTCCACTTT.

Many counts were recorded for this clonotype. The chain employs TRBV20-1 and TRBJ2-1; D not certain. V was clipped by 5 bases and J by 0 bases, with 11 bases between them. The CDR3 runs to 14 residues. Germline CDR1 reads DFQATT; CDR2 reads SNEGSKA (reference sequence). The chain's CDR3 is CSADAHSSYNEQFF. Written as DNA, the CDR3 is TGCAGTGCTGACGCACACTCCTCCTACAATGAGCAGTTCTTC.

In its sample, this clonotype was seen many times. The chain recombines TRBV2 with TRBJ2-4; TRBD2 matches 9 bases. Germline lookup yields CDR1 SNHLY and CDR2 FYNNEI. There are 11 residues in the CDR3. Unmatched junction bases numbered 1, after V lost 6 bases and J lost 10 bases. The CDR3 loop reads CASRAGGIQYF. In DNA, the CDR3 is TGTGCCAGCAGAGCGGGGGGTATTCAGTACTTC.

This clonotype was detected many times. The chain uses TRBV19 and TRBJ2-1; TRBD2 matches 8 bases. The CDR3 runs 14 residues. The trim removed 1 base at V and 8 bases at J, leaving 4 bases unmatched. In germline, CDR1 is LNHDA, CDR2 SQIVND (reference sequence). The CDR3 loop is CASSIAGLVYEQFF. For the CDR3, the DNA is TGTGCCAGTAGTATAGCGGGACTAGTGTATGAGCAGTTCTTC.

About this clonotype itself: This may stem from a read error, because a much larger clone lies one nucleotide away. The chain combines TRBV20-1 with TRBJ1-1; 11 bases fit TRBD1. V gave up 3 bases and J gave up 7 bases; unmatched junction bases: 13. CDR3 length equals 16 residues. Germline-derived CDR1 and CDR2 are DFQATT and SNEGSKA (reference sequence). The chain's CDR3 is CSARVGQGASLIEAFF. CDR3 DNA: TGCAGTGCTAGGGTCGGACAGGGGGCAAGCTTGATTGAAGCTTTCTTT.

The rearrangement uses TRBV14 and TRBJ2-5; no definite D call. This CDR3 has 16 residues. Germline CDR1 is SGHDN and CDR2 is FVKESK. V was clipped by 0 bases and J by 2 bases, with 13 bases between them. CDR3 sequence (DNA): TGTGCCAGCAGCCAAGAGTTAAATAGCAGTCAAGAGACCCAGTACTTC. It encodes CASSQELNSSQETQYF.